These 25 T cell receptor beta chains share one sample of origin, sequenced in a study of vaccination and CD4 T cells after COVID-19 (dated by TCRdb to 2021 to 2024). These receptors have no identified antigens. Receptors were amplified or captured by PCR. Sequencing was carried out with an Illumina iSeq 100. At the Johns Hopkins FTIC core, DNA from the cultured CD4+ T cells underwent TCR sequencing with the Oncomine TCR Beta short-read assay. Through fastp at Q25 and MiXCR, TCRdb rebuilt clones from the public reads, retaining in-frame beta chains. Every entry covers one CDR3 protein and lists the most common genes and DNA from its rows. The table for this sample lists about 9,700 distinct CDR3 sequences; roughly 70% of them were counted only once. The leading ten clones occupy 37% of the sample. The label giving this sample's treatment or condition can be read as: approximately 9-day PBMC culture with coronavirus spike peptide pools or control peptides (ViraFEST assay).

Sequencing was carried out using CD4+ T cells from blood, cultured in vitro. Receptors were obtained from a human donor who had recovered from COVID-19.

This clonotype is large. The V gene is TRBV20-1, the J gene TRBJ1-2; 7 bases line up with TRBD1. The V segment lost 5 bases and the J segment 0 bases; nucleotides outside the gene matches: 9. The CDR3 runs to 15 residues. Germline assignment: CDR1 DFQATT and CDR2 SNEGSKA (reference sequence). DNA for the CDR3: TGCAGTGCTTCCGGGACAGAGTATACTAACTATGGCTACACCTTC. It codes for CSASGTEYTNYGYTF.

This chain connects TRBV10-3 to TRBJ2-7; TRBD2 is a possible D gene (6 bases). CDR1 and CDR2 (germline): ENHRY, SYGVKD. The CDR3 runs to 13 residues. V lost 3 bases to trimming and J lost 5 bases, with 11 bases between them. The CDR3 loop reads CAISDRGWHEQYF. The CDR3 DNA follows: TGTGCCATCAGTGACCGGGGGTGGCACGAGCAGTACTTC.

V gene TRBV7-9 combines with J gene TRBJ2-5; 12 nucleotides match TRBD2. V lost 1 base, J lost 1 base, and 4 bases stayed unmatched. The CDR3 is made up of 17 amino acids. Germline values: CDR1 SEHNR, CDR2 FQNEAQ (reference sequence). The CDR3 protein is CASSLGGTSGFQETQYF. The CDR3 bases are TGTGCCAGCAGCTTAGGCGGGACTAGCGGGTTCCAAGAGACCCAGTACTTC.

The chain is built from TRBV20-1 and TRBJ1-1; D gene ambiguous. This CDR3 comprises 11 residues. V lost 5 bases and J 6 bases, leaving 10 bases between the germline ends. In germline, CDR1 is DFQATT, CDR2 SNEGSKA (reference sequence). In DNA, the CDR3 is TGCAGTGCTGCTGATCCGCCTGAAGCTTTCTTT. Translated, it gives CSAADPPEAFF.

This clonotype was counted a few times. The V gene is TRBV10-1, the J gene TRBJ1-3, with D possibly being TRBD1 (5 bases). The length of the CDR3 is 14 residues. From germline, CDR1 is WNHNN and CDR2 SYGVQD (reference sequence). V lost 2 bases, J lost 10 bases, and 15 bases lay in between. Written as DNA, the CDR3 is TGCGCCAGCAGTGAGCAGGGAAGGAGCGAGACCATATATTTT. Protein product: CASSEQGRSETIYF.

DNA for the CDR3: TGTGCCAGCAGTGAAAGATTTACCGTTGGAGCTTTCTTT. Its translation: CASSERFTVGAFF. The rearrangement links TRBV6-1 to TRBJ1-1, with unresolved D. The V end lost 2 bases, the J end lost 10 bases, and 14 bases lay between the germline ends. The V gene's germline CDR1 is MNHNS and CDR2 SASEGT. The CDR3 extends over 13 amino acids.

This clonotype was recorded a few times. The V gene is TRBV20-1, the J gene TRBJ2-6; D gene unclear. CDR1 DFQATT and CDR2 SNEGSKA come from the germline V gene (reference sequence). V shed 1 base and J shed 1 base, with 5 bases lying between them. This CDR3 has 14 amino acids. CDR3 in amino acids: CSARAASGANVLTF. CDR3 coding DNA: TGCAGTGCTAGAGCGGCATCTGGGGCCAACGTCCTGACTTTC.

The chain combines TRBV7-2 with TRBJ1-2; D is uncertain. V gave up 2 bases and J gave up 8 bases, with 12 bases separating them. The CDR3 length is 13 residues. CDR1 and CDR2 from the germline V gene are SGHTA and FQGNSA. The CDR3 DNA follows: TGTGCCAGCAGCTTAAATAACATACAGGGCTACACCTTC. Its translation: CASSLNNIQGYTF.

This chain joins TRBV20-1 and TRBJ1-1; 7 positions match TRBD1. J lost 1 base, V lost 3 bases, and 5 bases had no gene match. This CDR3 region has 14 residues. Germline V gene sequence: CDR1 DFQATT, CDR2 SNEGSKA (reference sequence). CDR3 DNA sequence: TGCAGTGCTAGTGACAGGGTGGGGAACACTGAAGCTTTCTTT. Amino acid sequence: CSASDRVGNTEAFF.

This clonotype was detected only once. The J gene is TRBJ2-2, the V gene TRBV7-9; possibly TRBD1 for D (5 bases). The germline CDR1 and CDR2 sequences are SEHNR and FQNEAQ (reference sequence). The CDR3 extends over 15 amino acids. V lost 2 bases and J lost 1, with 8 bases in between. This CDR3 is CASSLWGRNTGELFF. CDR3 bases: TGTGCCAGCAGCTTATGGGGCAGGAACACCGGGGAGCTGTTTTTT.

This rearrangement joins TRBV15 to TRBJ2-3, with 9 bases aligning to TRBD2. Germline V gene lookup returns CDR1 LNHNV and CDR2 YYDKDF (reference sequence). V trimming: 5 bases; J trimming: 0 bases; junction bases outside the gene matches: 6. The CDR3 has 16 amino acids. The CDR3, as DNA: TGTGCCACCAGCTCCTTTAGCGGGAGCAGCACAGATACGCAGTATTTT. This codes for CATSSFSGSSTDTQYF.

The chain links TRBV20-1 to TRBJ2-3; 8 nucleotides match TRBD2. Germline CDR1 and CDR2: DFQATT and SNEGSKA (reference sequence). This CDR3 is built from 16 residues. With V trimmed by 2 bases and J by 1 base, 8 bases remained unmatched. CDR3 residues: CSARYPAGARTDTQYF. CDR3 nucleotides: TGCAGTGCTAGATATCCAGCGGGGGCCCGCACAGATACGCAGTATTTT.

The rearrangement joins TRBV7-9 to TRBJ2-5, with a possible D match to TRBD2 (6 bases). The CDR3 consists of 15 residues. V was trimmed by 5 bases and J by 5 bases, leaving 18 bases between them. The germline CDR1 and CDR2 sequences are SEHNR and FQNEAQ (reference sequence). CDR3 residues: CASSAVFAGRETQYF. The CDR3 DNA sequence: TGTGCCAGCAGCGCTGTTTTTGCAGGGAGGGAGACCCAGTACTTC.

This chain connects TRBV20-1 to TRBJ1-1, with 7 bases matching TRBD1. V shed 5 bases and J 1 base; nucleotides not matched to a gene: 7. The CDR3 is 14 residues long. Germline V gene lookup returns CDR1 DFQATT and CDR2 SNEGSKA (reference sequence). CDR3 protein: CSAATTGRNTEAFF. DNA for the CDR3: TGCAGTGCTGCTACGACAGGGAGGAACACTGAAGCTTTCTTT.

V and J are TRBV6-5 and TRBJ2-7, with TRBD1 identical over 7 bases. J gave up 2 bases and V 0 bases, and 4 bases lay outside the gene matches. The CDR3 runs to 15 residues. Germline V gene sequence: CDR1 MNHEY, CDR2 SVGAGI. The CDR3 coding sequence is TGTGCCAGCAGTTACTCGAGACAGGGAGCCTACGAGCAGTACTTC. It codes for CASSYSRQGAYEQYF.

This clonotype occurred once. This chain connects TRBV5-8 to TRBJ1-1; unclear D gene. The CDR3 contains 14 residues. Looked up from germline, CDR1 is SGHTS and CDR2 is YDEGEE. This CDR3 reads CASDGSRGNTEAFF. The CDR3 nucleotides read TGTGCATCAGATGGGAGTCGGGGGAACACTGAAGCTTTCTTT.

The chain employs TRBV20-1 and TRBJ1-1; 7 bases align to TRBD1. This CDR3 contains 13 residues. Germline V lookup: CDR1 DFQATT, CDR2 SNEGSKA (reference sequence). Trimming removed 6 bases from V and 3 bases from J; junction bases left unmatched: 7. The CDR3 nucleotides are TGCAGTGCCCCGACAGGGCAGGACACTGAAGCTTTCTTT. Translation: CSAPTGQDTEAFF.

This sequence joins TRBV5-4 and TRBJ2-7, with TRBD2 matching over 8 bases. The V gene's germline CDR1 is SGHNT and CDR2 YYREEE (reference sequence). V dropped 2 bases and J dropped 6; count of bases not matched to a gene: 7. The CDR3 has 14 residues. CDR3 nucleotide sequence: TGTGCCAGCAGCTTTTCCCGGGGGGGCCCCGAGCAGTACTTC. Amino acids: CASSFSRGGPEQYF.

This sequence joins TRBV24-1 and TRBJ2-3; D is undetermined. The ends were cut back, 3 bases at V and 2 bases at J, with 11 bases in the middle. Per the germline V gene, CDR1 is KGHDR and CDR2 is SFDVKD. The CDR3 is 15 residues long. The CDR3 spells CATSDKGGYTDTQYF. For the CDR3, the DNA is TGTGCCACCAGTGATAAGGGCGGCTACACAGATACGCAGTATTTT.

The chain links TRBV20-1 to TRBJ2-3, with 12 bases identical to TRBD2. The CDR3 consists of 17 residues. With 4 bases clipped from V and 2 bases from J, the junction kept 10 bases outside the gene matches. From germline, CDR1 is DFQATT and CDR2 SNEGSKA (reference sequence). This CDR3 is CSAIVPSSGRATDTQYF. The CDR3 nucleotides read TGCAGTGCTATAGTCCCATCTAGCGGGAGGGCCACAGATACGCAGTATTTT.

The chain uses TRBV20-1 and TRBJ2-1; no reliable D call. The CDR3 is 10 amino acids. V lost 4 bases to trimming and J lost 11 bases, with 9 bases between them. Germline-derived CDR1 and CDR2 are DFQATT and SNEGSKA (reference sequence). CDR3 sequence reads: CSAKVIQQFF. The CDR3 DNA follows: TGCAGTGCTAAGGTCATACAGCAGTTCTTC.

This clonotype is medium-sized by share. The V call is TRBV4-2, the J call TRBJ2-7, with TRBD1 matching 11 bases. Germline values: CDR1 LGHNA, CDR2 YNFKEQ. Trimming took 4 bases from V and 6 from J; bases not matched to a gene: 8. CDR3 size: 15 residues. CDR3 bases: TGTGCCAGCAGCCCGAGGACAGGGGGCATCGTCGAGCAGTACTTC. Translation gives CASSPRTGGIVEQYF.

This clonotype was counted a single time. The V and J genes are TRBV27 and TRBJ1-6; TRBD1 matches 8 bases. After removal of 1 base from V and 7 bases from J, the junction contained 6 bases not matched to a gene. The CDR3 runs 16 residues. Per the germline V gene, CDR1 is MNHEY and CDR2 is SMNVEV (reference sequence). The chain's CDR3 is CASSLWGNRGNSPLHF. CDR3 nucleotides: TGTGCCAGCAGTTTATGGGGCAACAGGGGGAATTCACCCCTCCACTTT.

About this clonotype: An end of the junction does not agree with germline; a read error may underlie this. CDR3: CAGSPGQSNYGYTF. DNA for the CDR3: TGTGCCGGCAGCCCGGGACAGTCCAACTATGGCTACACCTTC. The chain uses TRBV7-9 and TRBJ1-2, with TRBD1 identical over 7 bases. In germline, CDR1 is SEHNR, CDR2 FQNEAQ (reference sequence). The CDR3 extends over 14 amino acids.

This clonotype was observed a few times. J is TRBJ1-2 and V is TRBV25-1, with 7 bases identical to TRBD1. The CDR3 sequence is 13 residues long. Germline assignment: CDR1 MGHDK and CDR2 SYGVNS. V gave up 8 bases and J gave up 4 bases; unmatched junction bases: 7. CDR3 sequence: CASGRTGVYGYTF. The CDR3, as DNA: TGTGCCAGCGGCCGGACAGGCGTCTATGGCTACACCTTC.